These 5 T cell receptor beta chains share one sample of origin, sequenced in a study of cytomegalovirus exposure and HLA in healthy donors. Primers: 60 Vbeta forward and 13 Jbeta reverse. Using immunoSEQ multiplex PCR, the repertoire was profiled, and TCRdb retains in-frame clones only, with some absent. The data show around 100,000 clones, over 60% seen once. Sequencing used PBMCs. Receptors originate from a woman in her thirties or forties in good health and CMV-seropositive.

This clone was seen just once. The chain combines TRBV21-1 with TRBJ2-5; the table's D call, TRBD1, was not checked against the DNA. TRBV21-1 is classified as a pseudogene. This CDR3 comprises 16 residues. The CDR3 nucleotides are TGTGCCAGCAGCGCACAGGGTTTGGGGCAAAAAGAGACCCAGTACTTC. This codes for CASSAQGLGQKETQYF.

J is TRBJ2-7 and V is TRBV5-3; D is undetermined. TRBV5-3 is an ORF; its function is uncertain. The CDR3 is made up of 14 amino acids. Trimming took 3 bases from V and 2 from J, leaving 12 bases between them. The CDR3, as DNA: TGTGCCAGAAGCTCCCCCACAGATGCCTACGAGCAGTACTTC. Its protein product is CARSSPTDAYEQYF.

This clone was detected only a few times. The chain couples TRBV7-9 to TRBJ2-1, with a possible D match to TRBD2 (6 bases). With 5 bases removed from V and 6 bases from J, the gap between germline ends came to 14 bases. This CDR3 comprises 14 residues. Germline CDR1 SEHNR, CDR2 FQNEAQ (reference sequence). The DNA of the CDR3 is TGTGCCAGCAGCGTAGAGGGACTCTCCAATGAGCAGTTCTTC. Translated, it gives CASSVEGLSNEQFF.

This chain connects TRBV28 to TRBJ1-5; 11 bases map to TRBD1. This CDR3 has 15 amino acids. V trimming: 5 bases; J trimming: 3 bases; junction bases outside the gene matches: 3. Germline V gene lookup returns CDR1 MDHEN and CDR2 SYDVKM. The DNA of the CDR3 is TGTGCCAGCAGTGGGACAGGGGGTATCAATCAGCCCCAGCATTTT. Residues: CASSGTGGINQPQHF. Supplemented by reference TRBV28 and TRBJ1-5, the full variable domain reads DVKVTQSSRYLVKRTGEKVFLECVQDMDHENMFWYRQDPGLGLRLIYFSYDVKMKEKGDIPEGYSVSREKKERFSLILESASTNQTSMYLCASSGTGGINQPQHFGDGTRLSIL.

The chain recombines TRBV23-1 with TRBJ2-4; perhaps TRBD1 as D (5 bases). TRBV23-1 counts as an open reading frame of uncertain function. This CDR3 spans 13 amino acids. Trimming shortened V by 4 bases and J by 6 bases, and 10 bases separated the two germline ends. In nucleotides, the CDR3 is TGCGCCAGCAGTCTCGAGCAGGGAAACATTCAGTACTTC. It is translated as CASSLEQGNIQYF.